The TCR beta chain under discussion was sequenced for a study of blood T cell repertoires in COVID-19. The CDR3 runs to 15 residues. V was trimmed by 4 bases and J by 0 bases, leaving 12 bases between them. The V gene's germline CDR1 is SEHNR and CDR2 FQNEAQ (reference sequence). Original analysis: Quantification of nucleated cells was approximated via reference gene primer amplification. Data came from immunoSEQ multiplex PCR; TCRdb stores just in-frame clones and leaves some out. The D gene and trimming were derived from the DNA, and the V and J assignments and clone size from that table. The data contain about 250,000 clones, over 75% of them singletons. Either two negative PCRs, clearance, or symptom resolution qualified Cohort 3 donors as recovered.

The sequence derives from a middle-aged man who had recovered from COVID-19. The V gene is TRBV7-9, the J gene TRBJ1-1, with TRBD1 as a possible D gene (6 bases). Material: PBMCs or T cells enriched from blood (not recorded which). In DNA form, the CDR3 reads TGTGCCAGCAGCTCTCAGGGGAACATGAACACTGAAGCTTTCTTT. Translation gives CASSSQGNMNTEAFF.